The source of this T cell receptor (beta chain) is a study of shared clonotypes between healthy human individuals. Whole-study findings and limits: An anticipated effect of sequencing depth on clonotype sharing among donors was recognized.

On this clone itself: The antigen is not known.

The authors distributed each subset's genomic DNA evenly over several immunoSEQ plates. Profiled with immunoSEQ multiplex PCR; TCRdb holds only in-frame clones, not every one. This table has around 2,000,000 clones, approximately 95% appearing once. CD45RO-negative, CCR7-positively selected cells formed the naive CD8 fraction, excluding terminally differentiated effector memory CD45RA+ cells. Adult donors, all healthy and HIV-negative, had no recent acute infections or vaccinations. The CDR3 covers 14 residues. Between the trimmed V and J ends, which lost 8 bases and 2 bases, there was a span of 16 bases. Germline V gene sequence: CDR1 MNHEY, CDR2 SMNVEV (reference sequence).

This TCR was sampled from a man aged 18 to 29 in good health. The rearrangement joins TRBV27 to TRBJ2-7; TRBD1 is a possible D gene (6 bases). The sample comprised naive CD8+ T cells sorted from blood. CDR3 in DNA: TGTGCCAGCGGGCAGAGGGGGAACGCCTACGAGCAGTACTTC. As protein: CASGQRGNAYEQYF.